The 31 T cell receptor beta chains presented below share a single source sample, sequenced in a study of T cell responses to AZD1222 COVID-19 vaccine. Clones were read by immunoSEQ multiplex PCR, and TCRdb kept only the in-frame ones, dropping some. Among about 130,000 clones listed, roughly 85% were seen once. The sequences come from peripheral blood, collected 28 days after the second AZD1222 dose. These receptors came from an adult who received the AZD1222 COVID-19 vaccine.

The chain combines TRBV6-1 with TRBJ1-5; D call uncertain. Germline V gene data show CDR1 as MNHNS and CDR2 as SASEGT. Trimming shortened V by 3 bases and J by 2 bases, and 8 bases separated the two germline ends. CDR3 length: 14 amino acids. Written as DNA, the CDR3 is TGTGCCAGCAGTGAGGCCGTAGGCAATCAGCCCCAGCATTTT. Its protein is CASSEAVGNQPQHF.

The chain has TRBV27 and TRBJ1-6, with D perhaps TRBD1 (6 bases). V lost 7 bases and J 5 bases, leaving 15 bases between the germline ends. Germline V gene lookup returns CDR1 MNHEY and CDR2 SMNVEV (reference sequence). This CDR3 comprises 15 residues. CDR3 sequence (DNA): TGTGCCAGCACCTATGCAGGGGTGGATAATTCACCCCTCCACTTT. Protein sequence: CASTYAGVDNSPLHF.

This clone was observed a single time. V and J are TRBV7-3 and TRBJ1-1; D uncertain. With 2 bases removed from V and 7 bases from J, the gap between germline ends came to 11 bases. The CDR3 runs 13 residues. The germline V gene encodes CDR1 SGHTA and CDR2 FQGTGA. This chain's CDR3 is CASSLGEDREAFF. CDR3 in DNA: TGTGCCAGCAGCTTAGGGGAGGACCGTGAAGCTTTCTTT.

The CDR3 sequence is CASSGASGQGLPTIDNEQFF. In DNA form, the CDR3 reads TGTGCCAGTAGCGGCGCCTCGGGACAGGGTCTTCCTACTATTGACAATGAGCAGTTCTTC. This chain uses TRBV19 with TRBJ2-1; 9 positions agree with TRBD1. The germline V gene has CDR1 LNHDA and CDR2 SQIVND (reference sequence). Trimming took 6 bases from V and 5 from J; bases not matched to a gene: 23. The CDR3 spans 20 residues.

This clone was seen just once. This chain connects TRBV15 to TRBJ2-3, with D unresolved. The CDR3 has 14 amino acids. V lost 0 bases, J lost 4 bases, and 8 bases lay in between. The V gene's germline CDR1 is LNHNV and CDR2 YYDKDF (reference sequence). CDR3 sequence: CATSREPGPDTQYF. The CDR3 region has the DNA TGTGCCACCAGCAGAGAACCGGGCCCAGATACGCAGTATTTT.

J is TRBJ2-2 and V is TRBV5-1; possibly TRBD2 for D (5 bases). The germline CDR1 and CDR2 sequences are SGHRS and YFSETQ. Trimming took off 1 base at V and 1 base at J, with 11 bases between the two ends. This CDR3 contains 16 residues. In DNA form, the CDR3 reads TGCGCCAGCAGCTTGATGCTTGGAGGGAACACCGGGGAGCTGTTTTTT. It specifies CASSLMLGGNTGELFF.

The chain uses TRBV30 and TRBJ1-1; 7 bases line up with TRBD1. Germline CDR1 GTSNPN, CDR2 SVGIG (reference sequence). The CDR3 contains 11 residues. J gave up 6 bases and V 5 bases, and 3 bases lay outside the gene matches. In DNA, the CDR3 is TGTGCCTGGCACGACAGGGCTGAAGCTTTCTTT. Amino acid sequence: CAWHDRAEAFF.

The V call is TRBV2, the J call TRBJ2-5; 11 bases fit TRBD2. The CDR3 is made up of 15 amino acids. The V segment lost 3 bases and the J segment 4 bases; nucleotides outside the gene matches: 4. The germline V gene encodes CDR1 SNHLY and CDR2 FYNNEI. The CDR3 spells CASSEASGGLETQYF. The DNA for the CDR3 is TGTGCCAGCAGTGAGGCTAGCGGGGGGCTAGAGACCCAGTACTTC.

The chain carries TRBV28 and TRBJ1-3; D possibly corresponds to TRBD1 (6 bases). With 8 bases removed from V and 4 bases from J, the gap between germline ends came to 15 bases. Per germline, CDR1 MDHEN and CDR2 SYDVKM. The CDR3 has 14 amino acids. The CDR3 reads CASLDRPGGNTIYF. DNA of the CDR3: TGTGCCAGCCTTGACAGGCCGGGGGGAAACACCATATATTTT.

The genes are TRBV6-8 and TRBJ1-2; the match to TRBD1 covers 9 bases. Germline values: CDR1 MNHGY, CDR2 SAAAGT. CDR3 length equals 13 residues. The V segment lost 7 bases and the J segment 6 bases; nucleotides outside the gene matches: 6. CDR3 sequence (DNA): TGTGCCAGCAAGGACAGGGGTACCAATGGCTACACCTTC. As protein: CASKDRGTNGYTF.

The chain couples TRBV6-5 to TRBJ1-1; no definite D call. This CDR3 comprises 14 residues. Deletions cut 2 bases from V and 1 base from J, with 8 bases between. CDR1 and CDR2 (germline): MNHEY, SVGAGI. CDR3 sequence (DNA): TGTGCCAGCAGTTACAACCAAGGGAACACTGAAGCTTTCTTT. It yields the protein CASSYNQGNTEAFF.

This clone has just one count. CDR3 amino acids: CASSSRQVYSYEQYF. In DNA form, the CDR3 reads TGTGCCAGCAGTTCCCGACAGGTCTACTCCTACGAGCAGTACTTC. This rearrangement joins TRBV6-6 to TRBJ2-7; the D gene is possibly TRBD1 (6 bases). Deletions cut 4 bases from V and 0 bases from J, with 13 bases between. Germline CDR1 MNHNY, CDR2 SVGAGI (reference sequence). The CDR3 covers 15 residues.

The rearrangement uses TRBV11-2 and TRBJ1-1; D remains ambiguous. V was clipped by 3 bases and J by 1 base, with 9 bases between them. The length of the CDR3 is 14 residues. Germline CDR1 reads SGHAT; CDR2 reads FQNNGV. The CDR3 DNA reads as TGTGCCAGCAGCTTTAACGAGGGGAACACTGAAGCTTTCTTT. It specifies CASSFNEGNTEAFF.

The genes are TRBV6-1 and TRBJ2-7; D is undetermined. Germline-derived CDR1 and CDR2 are MNHNS and SASEGT. V was shortened by 2 bases and J by 2 bases, with 19 bases between the two germline ends. This CDR3 comprises 17 residues. The CDR3 is CASSERVPGWHPYEQYF. DNA for the CDR3: TGTGCCAGCAGTGAAAGGGTCCCCGGGTGGCACCCCTACGAGCAGTACTTC.

This clone appeared once. The J gene is TRBJ1-3, the V gene TRBV6-1, with D maybe TRBD1 (5 bases). The V and J ends lost 1 base and 1 base respectively, with 11 bases between them. CDR3 length: 16 amino acids. CDR1 and CDR2 (germline): MNHNS, SASEGT. CDR3 bases: TGTGCCAGCAGTGAAGGTCGGGGGTTTTCTGGAAACACCATATATTTT. The encoded protein is CASSEGRGFSGNTIYF.

This clone was picked up a small number of times. V is TRBV5-4 and J is TRBJ2-7; TRBD1 aligns across 8 bases. The CDR3 loop spans 14 amino acids. Germline CDR1 reads SGHNT; CDR2 reads YYREEE (reference sequence). Trimming cost V 3 bases and J 6 bases; bases outside gene matches: 8. CDR3 loop: CASSYLDRAGEQYF. CDR3 in DNA: TGTGCCAGCAGCTACTTGGACAGGGCGGGCGAGCAGTACTTC.

The chain uses TRBV30 and TRBJ2-3; 10 bases are a match to TRBD2. CDR1 and CDR2 from the germline V gene are GTSNPN and SVGIG (reference sequence). Unmatched junction bases numbered 6, after V lost 7 bases and J lost 5 bases. The CDR3 runs 13 residues. CDR3 in amino acids: CAYSGGALDTQYF. The CDR3 bases are TGTGCCTACAGCGGGGGGGCTTTAGATACGCAGTATTTT.

The V gene is TRBV3-1 (or the pseudogene TRBV3-2), the J gene TRBJ2-7; TRBD2 is a possible D gene (7 bases). Looked up from germline, CDR1 is LGHDT and CDR2 is YNNKEL (reference sequence). Trimming shortened V by 4 bases and J by 2 bases, and 12 bases separated the two germline ends. CDR3 length: 14 residues. CDR3 DNA: TGTGCCAGCAGCCCCGGGGAGGGGGCCTACGAGCAGTACTTC. It translates to CASSPGEGAYEQYF.

The J gene is TRBJ1-1, the V gene TRBV4-1, with a tentative D call TRBD1 (6 bases). Between the trimmed V and J ends, which lost 1 base and 8 bases, there was a span of 11 bases. Germline values: CDR1 MGHRA, CDR2 YSYEKL. The CDR3 runs to 13 residues. The CDR3 loop is CASSQGTRGEAFF. CDR3 DNA: TGCGCCAGCAGCCAAGGTACAAGGGGGGAAGCTTTCTTT.

The CDR3 DNA reads as TGTGCCAGCAGTGAGGGAGTGTCTGGGTTAGAGACCCAGTACTTC. Its translation: CASSEGVSGLETQYF. The V gene is TRBV6-1, the J gene TRBJ2-5; tentatively, D is TRBD2 (5 bases). Germline values: CDR1 MNHNS, CDR2 SASEGT. The ends were cut back, 3 bases at V and 4 bases at J, with 15 bases in the middle. The CDR3 has 15 amino acids.

This chain connects TRBV20-1 to TRBJ2-4; D is unresolved. Germline V gene sequence: CDR1 DFQATT, CDR2 SNEGSKA (reference sequence). V lost 3 bases and J lost 3, with 9 bases in between. The CDR3 length is 13 residues. CDR3 DNA: TGCAGTGCTAGTCGCGATGACAAAAACATTCAGTACTTC. This encodes CSASRDDKNIQYF.

The CDR3 here is CASSQDYPGGGGYTF. The CDR3 region has the DNA TGTGCCAGCAGCCAAGATTACCCAGGGGGCGGTGGCTACACCTTC. This chain joins TRBV4-2 and TRBJ1-2; 8 positions agree with TRBD1. The CDR3 runs 15 residues. Per germline, CDR1 LGHNA and CDR2 YNFKEQ. V gave up 0 bases and J gave up 7 bases; unmatched junction bases: 7.

The rearrangement uses TRBV5-1 and TRBJ2-1, with TRBD2 matching over 10 bases. With V trimmed by 0 bases and J by 13 bases, 4 bases remained unmatched. Germline assignment: CDR1 SGHRS and CDR2 YFSETQ. CDR3 length equals 13 residues. The CDR3 DNA reads as TGCGCCAGCAGCTTGGAGACTAGCGGGCCACAGTTCTTC. As protein: CASSLETSGPQFF.

The chain combines TRBV11-3 with TRBJ2-7; TRBD1 aligns across 9 bases. Losses at the gene ends were 5 bases for V and 3 bases for J; bases not matched to a gene: 8. The CDR3 length is 15 residues. From germline, CDR1 is SGHNT and CDR2 YENEEA. CDR3 bases: TGTGCCAGCAGCCACTCGGGACAGGGAATCTACGAGCAGTACTTC. The encoded protein is CASSHSGQGIYEQYF.

The chain couples TRBV11-2 to TRBJ1-4; D unresolved. Germline CDR1 and CDR2: SGHAT and FQNNGV. V lost 1 base, J lost 0 bases, and 12 bases lay in between. This CDR3 has 17 amino acids. The CDR3 sequence is CASSLGTRRATNEKLFF. CDR3 DNA: TGTGCCAGCAGCTTAGGAACGAGAAGGGCAACTAATGAAAAACTGTTTTTT.

The chain couples TRBV28 to TRBJ1-1, with D maybe TRBD1 (5 bases). CDR3 length: 12 amino acids. Between the trimmed V and J ends, which lost 6 bases and 4 bases, there was a span of 9 bases. CDR1 and CDR2 (germline): MDHEN, SYDVKM. The CDR3 DNA reads as TGTGCCAGCAGCACAGGAGCCACTGAAGCTTTCTTT. Amino acids: CASSTGATEAFF.

This clone occurred a few times. The CDR3 spells CASSLLTSIGNEQFF. The CDR3 region has the DNA TGTGCCAGCAGCTTGCTGACTAGTATTGGTAATGAGCAGTTCTTC. The V and J genes are TRBV7-2 and TRBJ2-1; tentative D call: TRBD2 (6 bases). V gave up 3 bases and J gave up 7 bases, with 16 bases separating them. Germline lookup yields CDR1 SGHTA and CDR2 FQGNSA. The CDR3 contains 15 residues.

This rearrangement joins TRBV3-1 (or the pseudogene TRBV3-2) to TRBJ1-5; D uncertain. Germline-derived CDR1 and CDR2 are LGHDT and YNNKEL (reference sequence). The CDR3 contains 13 residues. V was clipped by 0 bases and J by 7 bases, with 7 bases between them. CDR3: CASSQDIGQPQHF. The CDR3 bases are TGTGCCAGCAGCCAAGATATCGGGCAGCCCCAGCATTTT.

This chain links TRBV18 with TRBJ1-4, with TRBD1 identical over 11 bases. The germline V gene encodes CDR1 KGHSH and CDR2 LQKENI. J lost 6 bases, V lost 2 bases, and 2 bases had no gene match. CDR3 length: 15 amino acids. The CDR3 DNA reads TGTGCCAGCTCACCAGCGGACAGGGGGCATGAAAAACTGTTTTTT. It yields the protein CASSPADRGHEKLFF.

This clone appeared a single time. This chain links TRBV7-2 with TRBJ1-1; TRBD1 matches at 11 bases. V lost 2 bases, J lost 4 bases, and 3 bases stayed unmatched. Germline V gene data show CDR1 as SGHTA and CDR2 as FQGNSA. CDR3 length: 15 amino acids. CDR3 sequence: CASSLMGTGGTEAFF. DNA of the CDR3: TGTGCCAGCAGCTTAATGGGGACAGGGGGCACTGAAGCTTTCTTT.

V gene TRBV5-1 combines with J gene TRBJ1-4; maybe TRBD1 (6 bases). The CDR3 loop spans 13 amino acids. Looked up from germline, CDR1 is SGHRS and CDR2 is YFSETQ. The ends were cut back, 4 bases at V and 6 bases at J, with 10 bases in the middle. The CDR3 DNA follows: TGCGCCAGCAGCAGGGGGACGGATGAAAAACTGTTTTTT. It translates to CASSRGTDEKLFF. Drawing the rest from reference TRBV5-1 and TRBJ1-4, the complete variable domain is KAGVTQTPRYLIKTRGQQVTLSCSPISGHRSVSWYQQTPGQGLQFLFEYFSETQRNKGNFPGRFSGRQFSNSRSEMNVSTLELGDSALYLCASSRGTDEKLFFGSGTQLSVL.